This T cell receptor beta chain originates from a study of technical replicates of blood from a few donors. TCRdb's copy holds only in-frame clones and misses some; the assay was immunoSEQ multiplex PCR. Counted here are more than 65,000 clones, over 85% occurring once; the ten biggest clones make up roughly 0.33%. The CDR3 length is 15 residues. Germline assignment: CDR1 SEHNR and CDR2 FQNEAQ (reference sequence). With 5 bases removed from V and 0 bases from J, the gap between germline ends came to 8 bases. Sequencing input: T cells isolated from PBMCs. This receptor was obtained from a human donor in good health. The chain is built from TRBV7-9 and TRBJ2-6; D is uncertain. The CDR3 region is CASSLDISGANVLTF. The CDR3 DNA sequence: TGTGCCAGCAGCCTAGACATCTCTGGGGCCAACGTCCTGACTTTC.